The 9 T cell receptor beta chains reported below all come from one sample, sequenced in a study of cytomegalovirus exposure and HLA in healthy donors. Primers included in the PCR were 60 Vbeta and 13 Jbeta primers. TCRdb keeps only in-frame clones here, not all; method: immunoSEQ multiplex PCR. This table has just over 150,000 clones, approximately 78% appearing once. Sequenced material: PBMCs. These receptor sequences come from a woman aged 40 to 49 in good health and CMV-seronegative.

The rearrangement joins TRBV5-4 to TRBJ1-2; tentative D call: TRBD1 (6 bases). This CDR3 contains 14 residues. V was shortened by 3 bases and J by 5 bases, with 14 bases between the two germline ends. The germline CDR1 and CDR2 sequences are SGHNT and YYREEE (reference sequence). The DNA for the CDR3 is TGTGCCAGCAGCTCGTTAGGACAGCCTTATGGCTACACCTTC. Translating gives CASSSLGQPYGYTF. Full variable domain (rest looked up from reference TRBV5-4 and TRBJ1-2): ETGVTQSPTHLIKTRGQQVTLRCSSQSGHNTVSWYQQALGQGPQFIFQYYREEENGRGNFPPRFSGLQFPNYSSELNVNALELDDSALYLCASSSLGQPYGYTFGSGTRLTVV.

V usage is TRBV7-9 and J usage is TRBJ1-3; no definite D call. From germline, CDR1 is SEHNR and CDR2 FQNEAQ (reference sequence). This CDR3 is 14 amino acids long. Trimming removed 0 bases from V and 2 bases from J, with 5 bases in between. The CDR3 bases are TGTGCCAGCAGCTTAGCCCAGGCTGGAAACACCATATATTTT. Amino acids: CASSLAQAGNTIYF.

The chain is built from TRBV2 and TRBJ2-3, with TRBD2 matching 11 bases. CDR1 is SNHLY, CDR2 FYNNEI, per germline. Losses at the gene ends were 6 bases for V and 0 bases for J; bases not matched to a gene: 5. The CDR3 contains 16 residues. For the CDR3, the DNA is TGTGCCAGCAGGAAGACTAGCGGGGCTAGCACAGATACGCAGTATTTT. Amino acid sequence: CASRKTSGASTDTQYF.

The chain recombines TRBV6-5 with TRBJ1-2; 9 nucleotides align to TRBD1. With V trimmed by 6 bases and J by 3 bases, 8 bases remained unmatched. Germline V gives CDR1 MNHEY, CDR2 SVGAGI. The CDR3 is made up of 15 amino acids. CDR3: CASSHRQGGYYGYTF. DNA of the CDR3: TGTGCCAGCAGCCACCGACAGGGGGGTTACTATGGCTACACCTTC.

The CDR3 region is CASSSGVGRDGYTF. In DNA, the CDR3 is TGTGCCAGCAGCTCCGGTGTTGGGCGGGATGGCTACACCTTC. The chain couples TRBV11-3 to TRBJ1-2, with D uncertain. CDR3 size: 14 residues. V lost 4 bases, J lost 6 bases, and 15 bases lay in between. Germline-derived CDR1 and CDR2 are SGHNT and YENEEA.

Here the CDR3 reads CAIKTGVDAGYTF. The CDR3 nucleotides read TGTGCCATAAAGACAGGGGTGGATGCGGGCTACACCTTC. The rearrangement uses TRBV6-1 and TRBJ1-2; 8 bases are a match to TRBD1. V lost 10 bases and J lost 8; bases outside the gene matches: 12. CDR1 is MNHNS and CDR2 is SASEGT in the germline V gene. This CDR3 comprises 13 residues.

This rearrangement joins TRBV2 to TRBJ2-5, with a tentative D call TRBD2 (5 bases). The CDR3 has 12 residues. The V end was cut by 7 bases, the J end by 3 bases, with 9 bases between. Germline CDR1 is SNHLY and CDR2 is FYNNEI. The CDR3 bases are TGTGCCAGCAAAATGGAGGAAGAGACCCAGTACTTC. It specifies CASKMEEETQYF.

In its sample, this clone was seen a few times. The chain couples TRBV6-1 to TRBJ2-2, with 15 nucleotides matching TRBD2. The CDR3 consists of 18 residues. Germline V CDR1 and CDR2: MNHNS, SASEGT. With 2 bases clipped from V and 5 bases from J, the junction kept 6 bases outside the gene matches. The CDR3 region is CASSEWTSGGAWTGELFF. The CDR3 nucleotides read TGTGCCAGCAGTGAATGGACTAGCGGGGGGGCCTGGACCGGGGAGCTGTTTTTT.

V is TRBV5-6 and J is TRBJ1-2; 8 bases map to TRBD1. Germline V gene lookup returns CDR1 SGHDT and CDR2 YYEEEE. CDR3 length: 16 residues. Trimming took 2 bases from V and 0 from J; bases not matched to a gene: 6. CDR3 nucleotides: TGTGCCAGCAGCTTATTCGGACAGGGTACTAACTATGGCTACACCTTC. Translated: CASSLFGQGTNYGYTF.